Following are 3 T cell receptor beta chains from one sample sequenced in a study of identical twins (dated by TCRdb to about 2016). Library preparation used 5' RACE. The instrument given in TCRdb is Illumina HiSeq 2000. The public reads were reprocessed in TCRdb via fastp at Q25 and MiXCR, keeping in-frame beta chains. CDR3 protein sequences are deduplicated, and each keeps its most common genes and DNA. The sample includes under 300,000 distinct CDR3 sequences, with about 14% observed a single time. The top ten constitute 8.8% of the sample. Sequencing was carried out using memory (CD45RO+) T cells sorted from blood. Taken with the paper, the label for cell subset or site translates to: CD45RO+ enriched T cells. Every receptor here comes from a woman under 30 in good health.

V is TRBV7-3 and J is TRBJ2-7; D tentatively fits TRBD1 or TRBD2 (6 bases each). Trimming removed 3 bases at V and 3 bases at J, with 15 bases between. The CDR3 is 15 amino acids. Germline CDR1 SGHTA, CDR2 FQGTGA. The CDR3, as DNA: TGTGCCAGCAGCTTCCTCCCCGGGGGCAACTACGAGCAGTACTTC. Amino acids: CASSFLPGGNYEQYF. The full variable domain, completed using reference TRBV7-3 and TRBJ2-7, is GAGVSQTPSNKVTEKGKYVELRCDPISGHTALYWYRQSLGQGPEFLIYFQGTGAADDSGLPNDRFFAVRPEGSVSTLKIQRTERGDSAVYLCASSFLPGGNYEQYFGPGTRLTVT.

This clonotype was seen a handful of times. The V call is TRBV2, the J call TRBJ2-7, with D possibly TRBD1 on 6 matching bases. From germline, CDR1 is SNHLY and CDR2 FYNNEI. Trimming left V 4 bases short and J 5 bases short, with 12 bases between. The CDR3 runs to 13 residues. CDR3 bases: TGTGCCAGCAGTGTGCAGGGGCGGCACGAGCAGTACTTC. Protein sequence: CASSVQGRHEQYF.

Written as DNA, the CDR3 is TGTGCCTGGAGTGTACAGGGGGTCTACACCTTC. Protein product: CAWSVQGVYTF. This chain links TRBV30 with TRBJ1-2; 8 bases fit TRBD1. CDR1 is GTSNPN, CDR2 SVGIG, per germline (reference sequence). V shed 0 bases and J 10 bases; nucleotides not matched to a gene: 1. The CDR3 length is 11 residues.